Below, one TCR beta chain is given with its context. Its matching antigen is unknown. The sample comes from a study of siplizumab effects on memory and regulatory T cells. Study results and limitations: Researchers could not give a naive or memory phenotype to roughly 75-95% of proliferating CD4+ or CD8+ clones.

The junction had 12 bases not matched to a gene; V was cut back by 3 bases and J by 0 bases. The CDR3 totals 18 residues. The germline V gene encodes CDR1 KGHSH and CDR2 LQKENI. Sequencing used immunoSEQ multiplex PCR; TCRdb keeps in-frame clones, though not all of them. Seen here are some 90,000 clones, 75% to 90% observed once, and the top ten hold roughly 15%. Material for sequencing was CD4+ T cells sorted from blood. The origin of this receptor is a human donor in good health. This rearrangement joins TRBV18 to TRBJ1-1; TRBD1 matches 8 bases. The CDR3 DNA reads TGTGCCAGCTCACCCGTTTCAGGGGGCCTAAATTTGAACACTGAAGCTTTCTTT. As protein: CASSPVSGGLNLNTEAFF.